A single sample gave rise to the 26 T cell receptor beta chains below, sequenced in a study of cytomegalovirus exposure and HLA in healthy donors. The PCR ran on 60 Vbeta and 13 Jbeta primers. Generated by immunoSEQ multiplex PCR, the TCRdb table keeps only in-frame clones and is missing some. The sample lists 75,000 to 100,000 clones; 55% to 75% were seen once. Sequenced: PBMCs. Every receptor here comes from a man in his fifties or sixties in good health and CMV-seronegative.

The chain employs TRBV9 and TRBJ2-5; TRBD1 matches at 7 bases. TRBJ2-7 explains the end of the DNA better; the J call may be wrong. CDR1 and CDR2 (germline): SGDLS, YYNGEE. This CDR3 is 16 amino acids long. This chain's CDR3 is CASSVGDSLYSYEQYF. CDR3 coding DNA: TGTGCCAGCAGCGTAGGGGACAGCCTGTACTCCTACGAGCAGTACTTC.

CDR3 bases: TGTGCCAGTAGTAGGGGGGGATACGCCGGGGAGCTGTTTTTT. It codes for CASSRGGYAGELFF. This chain uses TRBV19 with TRBJ2-2; 7 bases are a match to TRBD2. The CDR3 has 14 amino acids. Looked up from germline, CDR1 is LNHDA and CDR2 is SQIVND (reference sequence). The ends lost 4 bases at V and 6 bases at J; junction bases unmatched: 5.

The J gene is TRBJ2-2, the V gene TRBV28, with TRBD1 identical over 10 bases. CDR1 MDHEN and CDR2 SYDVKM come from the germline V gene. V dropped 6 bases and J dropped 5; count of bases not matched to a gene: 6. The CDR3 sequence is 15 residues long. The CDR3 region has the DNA TGTGCCAGCAGACAGACAGGGGGCGGGACCGGGGAGCTGTTTTTT. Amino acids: CASRQTGGGTGELFF.

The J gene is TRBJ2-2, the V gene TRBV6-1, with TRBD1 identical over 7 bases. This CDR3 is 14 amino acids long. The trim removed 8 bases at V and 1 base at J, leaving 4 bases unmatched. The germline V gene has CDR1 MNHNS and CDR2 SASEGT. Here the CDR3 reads CASARQGNTGELFF. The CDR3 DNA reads TGTGCCAGCGCCAGACAGGGGAACACCGGGGAGCTGTTTTTT.

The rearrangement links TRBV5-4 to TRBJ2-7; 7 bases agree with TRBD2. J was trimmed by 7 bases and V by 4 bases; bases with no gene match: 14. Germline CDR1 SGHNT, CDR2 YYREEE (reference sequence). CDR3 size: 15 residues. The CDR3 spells CASSPQPGGWGEQYF. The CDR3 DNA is TGTGCCAGCAGCCCGCAGCCGGGAGGATGGGGAGAGCAGTACTTC.

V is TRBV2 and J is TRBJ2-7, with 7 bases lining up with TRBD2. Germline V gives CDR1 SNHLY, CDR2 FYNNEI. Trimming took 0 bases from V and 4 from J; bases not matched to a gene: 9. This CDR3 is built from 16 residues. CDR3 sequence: CASSEAGLAGQYEQYF. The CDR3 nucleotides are TGTGCCAGCAGTGAAGCGGGGTTAGCGGGTCAATACGAGCAGTACTTC.

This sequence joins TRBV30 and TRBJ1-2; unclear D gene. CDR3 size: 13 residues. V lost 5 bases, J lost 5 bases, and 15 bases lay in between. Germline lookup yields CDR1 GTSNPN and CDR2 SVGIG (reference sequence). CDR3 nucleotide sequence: TGTGCCTGGGAGATACTACCCGGGTATGGCTACACCTTC. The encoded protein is CAWEILPGYGYTF.

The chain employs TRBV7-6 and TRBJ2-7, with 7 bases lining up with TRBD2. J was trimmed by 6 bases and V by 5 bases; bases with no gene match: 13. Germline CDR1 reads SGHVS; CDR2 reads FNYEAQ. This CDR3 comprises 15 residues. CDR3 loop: CASSPIAGKGAEQYF. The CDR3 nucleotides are TGTGCCAGCAGCCCCATAGCGGGTAAGGGCGCCGAGCAGTACTTC. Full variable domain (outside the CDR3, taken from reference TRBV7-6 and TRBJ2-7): GAGVSQSPRYKVTKRGQDVALRCDPISGHVSLYWYRQALGQGPEFLTYFNYEAQQDKSGLPNDRFSAERPEGSISTLTIQRTEQRDSAMYRCASSPIAGKGAEQYFGPGTRLTVT.

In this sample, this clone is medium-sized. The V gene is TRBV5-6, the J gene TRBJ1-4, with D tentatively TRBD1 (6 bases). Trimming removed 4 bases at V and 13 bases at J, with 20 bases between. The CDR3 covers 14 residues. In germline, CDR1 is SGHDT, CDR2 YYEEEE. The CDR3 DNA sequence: TGTGCCAGCAGCACTAAGACAGGTCTCGAGGGACTGTTTTTT. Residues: CASSTKTGLEGLFF.

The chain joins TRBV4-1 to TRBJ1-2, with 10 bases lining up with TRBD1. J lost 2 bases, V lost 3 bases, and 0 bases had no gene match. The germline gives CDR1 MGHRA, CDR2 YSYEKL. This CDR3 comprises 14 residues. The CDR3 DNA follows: TGCGCCAGCAGCCAGGACAGGGGGAACTATGGCTACACCTTC. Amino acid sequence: CASSQDRGNYGYTF.

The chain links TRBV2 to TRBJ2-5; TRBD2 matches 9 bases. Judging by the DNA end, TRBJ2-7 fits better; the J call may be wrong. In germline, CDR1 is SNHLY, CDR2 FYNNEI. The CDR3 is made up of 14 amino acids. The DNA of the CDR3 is TGTGCCAGCAGATTGACTAGCGGACTCTACGAGCAGTACTTC. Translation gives CASRLTSGLYEQYF.

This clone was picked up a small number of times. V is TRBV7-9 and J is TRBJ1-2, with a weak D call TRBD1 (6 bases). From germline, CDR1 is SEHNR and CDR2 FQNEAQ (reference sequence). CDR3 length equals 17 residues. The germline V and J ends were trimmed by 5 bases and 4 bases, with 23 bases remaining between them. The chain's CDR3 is CASSPSRELTGFYGYTF. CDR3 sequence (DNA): TGTGCCAGCAGCCCTAGTCGCGAGCTGACAGGCTTCTATGGCTACACCTTC. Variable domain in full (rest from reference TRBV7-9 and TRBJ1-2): DTGVSQNPRHKITKRGQNVTFRCDPISEHNRLYWYRQTLGQGPEFLTYFQNEAQLEKSRLLSDRFSAERPKGSFSTLEIQRTEQGDSAMYLCASSPSRELTGFYGYTFGSGTRLTVV.

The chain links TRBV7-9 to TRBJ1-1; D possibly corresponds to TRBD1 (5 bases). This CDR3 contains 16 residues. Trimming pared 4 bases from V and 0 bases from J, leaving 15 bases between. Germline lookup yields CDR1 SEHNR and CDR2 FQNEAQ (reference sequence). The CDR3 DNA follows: TGTGCCAGCAGCTCGTTCCTCGGACAACTGAACACTGAAGCTTTCTTT. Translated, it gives CASSSFLGQLNTEAFF. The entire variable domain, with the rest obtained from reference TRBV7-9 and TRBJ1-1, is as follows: DTGVSQNPRHKITKRGQNVTFRCDPISEHNRLYWYRQTLGQGPEFLTYFQNEAQLEKSRLLSDRFSAERPKGSFSTLEIQRTEQGDSAMYLCASSSFLGQLNTEAFFGQGTRLTVV.

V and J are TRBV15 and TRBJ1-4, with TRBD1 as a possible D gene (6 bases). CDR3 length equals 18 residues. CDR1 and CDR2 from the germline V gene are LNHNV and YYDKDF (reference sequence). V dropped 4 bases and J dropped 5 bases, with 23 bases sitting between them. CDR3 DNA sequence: TGTGCCACCAGCACCTCCGGGGGGGCAGCTAAGCGGAATGAAAAACTGTTTTTT. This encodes CATSTSGGAAKRNEKLFF.

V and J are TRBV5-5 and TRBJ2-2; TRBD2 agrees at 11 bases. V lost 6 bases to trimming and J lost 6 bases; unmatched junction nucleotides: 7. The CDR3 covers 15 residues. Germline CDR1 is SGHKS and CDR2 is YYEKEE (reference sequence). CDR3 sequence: CASTLLAGVPGELFF. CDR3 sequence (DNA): TGTGCCAGCACCCTACTAGCGGGGGTTCCCGGGGAGCTGTTTTTT.

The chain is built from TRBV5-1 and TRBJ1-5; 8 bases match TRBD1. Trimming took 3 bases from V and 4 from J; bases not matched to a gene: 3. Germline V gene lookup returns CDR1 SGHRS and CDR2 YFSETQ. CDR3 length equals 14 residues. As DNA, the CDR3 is TGCGCCAGCAGCTCGGGACAGGCGAATCAGCCCCAGCATTTT. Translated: CASSSGQANQPQHF. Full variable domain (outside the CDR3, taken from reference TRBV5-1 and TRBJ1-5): KAGVTQTPRYLIKTRGQQVTLSCSPISGHRSVSWYQQTPGQGLQFLFEYFSETQRNKGNFPGRFSGRQFSNSRSEMNVSTLELGDSALYLCASSSGQANQPQHFGDGTRLSIL.

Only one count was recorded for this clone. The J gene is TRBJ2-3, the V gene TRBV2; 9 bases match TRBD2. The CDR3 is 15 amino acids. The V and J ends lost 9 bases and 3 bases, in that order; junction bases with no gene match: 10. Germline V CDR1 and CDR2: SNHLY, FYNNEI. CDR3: CASPGLAGSTDTQYF. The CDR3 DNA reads TGTGCCAGTCCGGGGCTAGCGGGATCGACAGATACGCAGTATTTT.

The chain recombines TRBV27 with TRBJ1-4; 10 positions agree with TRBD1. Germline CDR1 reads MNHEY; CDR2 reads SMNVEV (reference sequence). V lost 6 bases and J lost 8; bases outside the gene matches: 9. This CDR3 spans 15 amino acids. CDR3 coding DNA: TGTGCCAGCAGCCCCCGACCGGACAGGGGGGAAAAACTGTTTTTT. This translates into CASSPRPDRGEKLFF.

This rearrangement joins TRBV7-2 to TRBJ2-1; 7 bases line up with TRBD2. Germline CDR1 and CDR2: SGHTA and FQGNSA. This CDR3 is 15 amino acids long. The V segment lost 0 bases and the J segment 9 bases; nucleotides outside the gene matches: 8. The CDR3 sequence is CASSLARGSNSEQFF. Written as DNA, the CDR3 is TGTGCCAGCAGCTTAGCGCGCGGGAGTAATAGTGAGCAGTTCTTC.

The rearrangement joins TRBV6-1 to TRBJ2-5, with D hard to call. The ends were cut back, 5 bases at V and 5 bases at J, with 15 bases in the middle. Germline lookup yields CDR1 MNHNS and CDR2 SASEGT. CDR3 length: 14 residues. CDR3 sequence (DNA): TGTGCCAGCAGTAAAACCCCCGCCCAGGAGACCCAGTACTTC. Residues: CASSKTPAQETQYF.

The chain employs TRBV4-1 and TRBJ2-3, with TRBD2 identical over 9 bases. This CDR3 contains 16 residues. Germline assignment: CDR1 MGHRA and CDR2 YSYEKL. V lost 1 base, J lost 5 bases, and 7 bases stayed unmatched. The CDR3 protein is CASSQGPSGMGDTQYF. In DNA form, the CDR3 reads TGCGCCAGCAGCCAAGGACCTAGCGGGATGGGAGATACGCAGTATTTT.

The CDR3 DNA is TGTGCCAGCAGCTTAATCCAGGGTTGGGCAGATACGCAGTATTTT. Translated: CASSLIQGWADTQYF. This sequence joins TRBV11-1 and TRBJ2-3, with a weak D call TRBD1 (5 bases). Germline CDR1 and CDR2: SGHAT and FQDESV (reference sequence). The CDR3 is 15 amino acids. V lost 2 bases, J lost 4 bases, and 13 bases lay in between.

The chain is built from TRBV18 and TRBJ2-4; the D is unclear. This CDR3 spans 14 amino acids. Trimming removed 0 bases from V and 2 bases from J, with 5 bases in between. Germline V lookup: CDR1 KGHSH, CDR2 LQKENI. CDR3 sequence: CASSPPSTKNIQYF. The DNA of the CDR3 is TGTGCCAGCTCACCACCGTCCACCAAAAACATTCAGTACTTC.

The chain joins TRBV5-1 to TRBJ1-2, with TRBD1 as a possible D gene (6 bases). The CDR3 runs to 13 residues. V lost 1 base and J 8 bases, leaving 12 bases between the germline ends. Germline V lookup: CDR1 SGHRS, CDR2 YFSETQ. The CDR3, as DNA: TGCGCCAGCAGCTTGAACAGGGAGGGCGGCTACACCTTC. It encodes CASSLNREGGYTF.

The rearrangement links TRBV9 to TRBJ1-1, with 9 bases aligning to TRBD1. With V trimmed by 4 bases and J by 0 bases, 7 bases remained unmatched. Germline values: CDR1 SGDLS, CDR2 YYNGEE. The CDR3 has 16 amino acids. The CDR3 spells CASSHGQGPVNTEAFF. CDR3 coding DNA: TGTGCCAGCAGCCACGGACAGGGGCCGGTGAACACTGAAGCTTTCTTT.

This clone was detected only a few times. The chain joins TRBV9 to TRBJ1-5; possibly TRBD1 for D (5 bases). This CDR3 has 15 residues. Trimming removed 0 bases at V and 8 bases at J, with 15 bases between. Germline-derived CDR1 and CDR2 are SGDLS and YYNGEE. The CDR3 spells CASSVGGTAGKPQHF. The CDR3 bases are TGTGCCAGCAGCGTAGGGGGGACTGCCGGAAAGCCCCAGCATTTT.